This TCR beta chain was captured by sequencing in a study of blood T cell repertoires in COVID-19. CDR3 length: 13 amino acids. V shed 7 bases and J shed 8 bases, with 14 bases lying between them. Germline assignment: CDR1 MNHNY and CDR2 SVGAGI (reference sequence). This clone was seen repeatedly, ten times or more. Methods used by the authors: Amplified reference gene primers provided the basis for estimating nucleated cell counts. The repertoire was sequenced with immunoSEQ multiplex PCR; TCRdb's copy has only in-frame clones and lacks some. D and trimming were read from the DNA, whereas the V and J calls and clone size are those reported in that table. The sample has more than 400,000 clones, 70% to 90% seen once; the top ten hold 3.2%.

The material sequenced was peripheral blood. This chain connects TRBV6-6 to TRBJ1-4; D unclear. The TCR originated in a human donor in a cohort sampled during active COVID-19. CDR3 DNA sequence: TGTGCCAGCATTCTGGACTGGGGAGAAAAACTGTTTTTT. This codes for CASILDWGEKLFF.